Listed below are T cell receptor beta chains from one sample, sequenced in a study of blood T cell repertoires in COVID-19. The data were produced by immunoSEQ multiplex PCR, yet TCRdb's version contains in-frame clones alone and is incomplete. This sample has roughly 200,000 clones, with around 88% found just once. The sample comprised PBMCs or T cells enriched from blood (not recorded which). Receptor source: a woman in her 30s who had recovered from COVID-19. CDR3s include the opening cysteine and the closing phenylalanine or tryptophan. D genes are given only for firm matches. Where a row states a size, it is once, few, many or the class of an expanded clone; other rows omit it.

D gene | J gene | V gene | clone size | CDR3 DNA | CDR3 protein
NA | TRBJ1-2 | TRBV6-1 | NA | TGTGCCAGCAGTGAAGGTACGGTTTTAACCTCTAACTATGGCTACACCTTC | CASSEGTVLTSNYGYTF
NA | TRBJ2-7 | TRBV28 | NA | TGTGCCACCAGTCTTCGCGGCAGTTCTTACGAGCAGTACTTC | CATSLRGSSYEQYF
NA | TRBJ2-2 | TRBV29-1 | NA | TGCAGCGTGCGCGTTAACACCGGGGAGCTGTTTTTT | CSVRVNTGELFF
TRBD1 | TRBJ2-7 | TRBV7-2 | NA | TGTGCCAGCAGCTTAGAGGGGGCCCCTTGGTACGAGCAGTACTTC | CASSLEGAPWYEQYF
NA | TRBJ1-5 | TRBV6-5 | NA | TGTGCCAGCAGCCCAGGGTTGGGGGCGGATCAGCCCCAGCATTTT | CASSPGLGADQPQHF
TRBD1 | TRBJ1-5 | TRBV2 | NA | TGTGCCAGCAGGAACAGGGGAGATAGCAATCAGCCCCAGCATTTT | CASRNRGDSNQPQHF
NA | TRBJ2-7 | TRBV18 | NA | TGTGCCAGCTCACCACCGTTCAACTCCTACGAGCAGTACTTC | CASSPPFNSYEQYF
NA | TRBJ2-5 | TRBV6-1 | NA | TGTGCCAGCAGTGAACACCAGTCCCGACTGGAGACCCAGTACTTC | CASSEHQSRLETQYF
TRBD1 | TRBJ1-6 | TRBV7-9 | few | TGTGCCAGCAGCTTAGGGGGACAGGGGACTTTGTCCCTCCACTTT | CASSLGGQGTLSLHF
TRBD1 | TRBJ2-7 | TRBV18 | once | TGTGCCAGCTCACCAAGGACAGGGGTATCCTACGAGCAGTACTTC | CASSPRTGVSYEQYF
NA | TRBJ1-6 | TRBV19 | NA | TGTGCCAGTAGTATCTCTGGGAGTGACTCACCCCTCCACTTT | CASSISGSDSPLHF
NA | TRBJ2-3 | TRBV11-3 | NA | TGTGCCAGCAGCTTACTAGAGGAGGTGGGGGATACGCAGTATTTT | CASSLLEEVGDTQYF
TRBD2 | TRBJ2-2 | TRBV13 | NA | TGTGCCAGCAGCTCCGGGACTAGCGGGAACGCCGGGGAGCTGTTTTTT | CASSSGTSGNAGELFF
NA | TRBJ2-7 | TRBV28 | NA | TGTGCCACCGGACTTAACACCTACGAGCAGTACTTC | CATGLNTYEQYF
NA | TRBJ2-5 | TRBV14 | NA | TGTGCCAGCAGCCAACGGGACACCCAAGAGACCCAGTACTTC | CASSQRDTQETQYF
TRBD2 | TRBJ2-7 | TRBV25-1 | NA | TGTGCCAGCAGTGAATTAGGTAGCGGGAACAACGAGCAGTACTTC | CASSELGSGNNEQYF
TRBD2 | TRBJ2-1 | TRBV4-1 | NA | TGCGCCAGCAGCCAAGTCCCGGGGACAGGGTGGCTAGCGGGAGGAGATTACAATGAGCAGTTCTTC | CASSQVPGTGWLAGGDYNEQFF
TRBD1 | TRBJ1-5 | TRBV28 | NA | TGTGCCAGCAGTTTATTCCCGGGACAGCCTTCAAAAAGTGGGAATCAGCCCCAGCATTTT | CASSLFPGQPSKSGNQPQHF
NA | TRBJ1-4 | TRBV6-2/TRBV6-3 | once | TGTGCCAGCAGCCGCCACGACAGCACGACTAATGAAAAACTGTTTTTT | CASSRHDSTTNEKLFF
NA | TRBJ2-7 | TRBV27 | NA | TGTGCCAGCAGCTTACGAGGGGGTCCGACCTACGAGCAGTACTTC | CASSLRGGPTYEQYF
TRBD2 | TRBJ2-7 | TRBV5-1 | NA | TGCGCCAGCAGCGCACTGGGACTAGCGGAGTCCTACGAGCAGTACTTC | CASSALGLAESYEQYF
TRBD2 | TRBJ2-1 | TRBV9 | NA | TGTGCCAGCAGCATAGCGGGAGGAAGCAATGAGCAGTTCTTC | CASSIAGGSNEQFF
NA | TRBJ1-6 | TRBV10-2 | NA | TGCGCCAGCAGTGAGTTTACAGGGATTTGGTCACCCCTCCACTTT | CASSEFTGIWSPLHF
NA | TRBJ2-7 | TRBV3-1/TRBV3-2 | NA | TGTGCCAGCAGCCAACTGGGGGCGCACGAGCAGTACTTC | CASSQLGAHEQYF
NA | TRBJ1-2 | TRBV28 | few | TGTGCCAGCAGCTCAACTACACTGGGTGGCTACACCTTC | CASSSTTLGGYTF
TRBD2 | TRBJ2-7 | TRBV28 | NA | TGTGCCAGCAGCCAAGGGACTAGCGGAGTCTACGAGCAGTACTTC | CASSQGTSGVYEQYF
NA | TRBJ2-7 | TRBV2 | NA | TGTGCCACCGGAACAGGGAGGGGTTACGAGCAGTACTTC | CATGTGRGYEQYF
NA | TRBJ2-5 | TRBV5-6 | NA | TGTGCCAGCAGCTTAGGCAGGGGAAGGGAGACCCAGTACTTC | CASSLGRGRETQYF
TRBD1 | TRBJ2-3 | TRBV9 | NA | TGTGCCAGCAGCGAGGACAGGGTGGAAGATACGCAGTATTTT | CASSEDRVEDTQYF
TRBD2 | TRBJ2-5 | TRBV2 | NA | TGTGCCAGCAGTGCACTAGCGGTGAAACTTCAGACCCAGTACTTC | CASSALAVKLQTQYF
TRBD2 | TRBJ2-2 | TRBV28 | NA | TGTGCCAGCAGTCCCGGGAGGGACACCGGGGAGCTGTTTTTT | CASSPGRDTGELFF
NA | TRBJ2-2 | TRBV6-4 | few | TGTGCCAGCAGTGACTCGTCTAGCAGCAACACCGGGGAGCTGTTTTTT | CASSDSSSSNTGELFF
NA | TRBJ1-5 | TRBV4-1 | NA | TGCGCCAGCAGCCAAGACATCGGTCTCAATCAGCCCCAGCATTTT | CASSQDIGLNQPQHF
TRBD2 | TRBJ2-7 | TRBV27 | NA | TGTGCCAGCAGCGCTCTAGCGGGGGGGGTTTACGAGCAGTACTTC | CASSALAGGVYEQYF
TRBD2 | TRBJ2-1 | TRBV6-5 | NA | TGTGCCAGCAGTAAAACTAGCGGGAGGACTGAGCAGTTCTTC | CASSKTSGRTEQFF
TRBD1 | TRBJ2-7 | TRBV18 | NA | TGTGCCAGCTCACCAGGGGGACAGGGGTCCGAGCAGTACTTC | CASSPGGQGSEQYF
TRBD2 | TRBJ2-7 | TRBV4-2 | NA | TGTGCCAGCAGCCAAGAAGGGACTAGCGCCGACTACCATGACGAGCAGTACTTC | CASSQEGTSADYHDEQYF
TRBD1 | TRBJ1-2 | TRBV3-1/TRBV3-2 | NA | TGTGCCAGCAGCCAAGCCGGGACAGGGATTGGTTATGGCTACACCTTC | CASSQAGTGIGYGYTF
TRBD1 | TRBJ2-7 | TRBV5-8 | NA | TGTGCCAGCAGCTTGCCGACAGGGGATAACTACGAGCAGTACTTC | CASSLPTGDNYEQYF
TRBD2 | TRBJ2-1 | TRBV6-2/TRBV6-3 | NA | TGTGCCAGCAGTTTCAACATGGGGGCGGGAGGAGTAAATGAGCAGTTCTTC | CASSFNMGAGGVNEQFF
TRBD1 | TRBJ1-5 | TRBV5-5 | NA | TGTGCCAGCAGCTTGTCGGGGGACAGGGGGATGAGAGGCAATCAGCCCCAGCATTTT | CASSLSGDRGMRGNQPQHF
NA | TRBJ2-7 | TRBV28 | NA | TGTGCCAGCACCGAAAAGGGACTCTCCGAGCAGTACTTC | CASTEKGLSEQYF
TRBD2 | TRBJ2-2 | TRBV3-1/TRBV3-2 | once | TGTGCCAGCAGCCCGGGGACTAGCGGGAGGGCCGCCGGGGAGCTGTTTTTT | CASSPGTSGRAAGELFF
NA | TRBJ1-4 | TRBV10-2 | NA | TGCGCCAGCAGTGAGGCCCATGCCACCACGAAAGCATTTTTT | CASSEAHATTKAFF
TRBD2 | TRBJ2-3 | TRBV7-2 | once | TGTGCCAGCAGCCTCCAGCGGGACACAGATACGCAGTATTTT | CASSLQRDTDTQYF
TRBD2 | TRBJ2-1 | TRBV3-1/TRBV3-2 | NA | TGTGCCAGCAGCGCCTCGTGGCGGGAGAATGAGCAGTTCTTC | CASSASWRENEQFF
TRBD2 | TRBJ2-2 | TRBV27 | once | TGTGCCAGCAGTACCAACGGACTAGCGGAGGCCGGGGAGCTGTTTTTT | CASSTNGLAEAGELFF
NA | TRBJ1-5 | TRBV12-1 | NA | TGTGCCAGCAACACTACAGGGAGGGACGGCAATCAGCCCCAGCATTTT | CASNTTGRDGNQPQHF
NA | TRBJ2-7 | TRBV4-2 | NA | TGTGCCAGCAGCCAAGGTTTAACGGGAGCTCACGAGCAGTACTTC | CASSQGLTGAHEQYF
TRBD1 | TRBJ2-7 | TRBV5-1 | once | TGCGCCAGCAGCTTAAAACGACAGGGTGGCACCTACGAGCAGTACTTC | CASSLKRQGGTYEQYF
TRBD1 | TRBJ1-1 | TRBV14 | few | TGTGCCAGCAGCCCGATACAGGGGGATCATAGGCACACTGAAGCTTTCTTT | CASSPIQGDHRHTEAFF